This is a list of T cell receptor beta chains from one sample in a study of blood T cell repertoires in COVID-19. Assay used: immunoSEQ multiplex PCR; TCRdb lists only in-frame clones, some missing. This table has about 63,000 clones, roughly 85% appearing once. The sequencing input was peripheral blood. These receptors originate from a human donor in a cohort sampled during active COVID-19. CDR3s include the opening cysteine and the closing phenylalanine or tryptophan. The order of the fields is V gene, D gene, J gene, clone size, CDR3 DNA, CDR3 protein. A D gene is named only where the DNA matches it firmly. Clone sizes are given selectively: once, few, many, or a class where the clone is expanded.

v_gene: TRBV13; d_gene: .; j_gene: TRBJ2-2; abundance: .; CDR3nt: TGTGCCAGCAGCTTAGAGGAGCGGTCGAACACCGGGGAGCTGTTTTTT; CDR3aa: CASSLEERSNTGELFF
v_gene: TRBV18; d_gene: .; j_gene: TRBJ2-1; abundance: .; CDR3nt: TGTGCCAGCTCACCAACCACCTCGGGGGAGTACGATGAGCAGTTCTTC; CDR3aa: CASSPTTSGEYDEQFF
v_gene: TRBV5-1; d_gene: .; j_gene: TRBJ1-1; abundance: .; CDR3nt: TGCGCCAGCAGACGGACATCGAACACTGAAGCTTTCTTT; CDR3aa: CASRRTSNTEAFF
v_gene: TRBV12-3/TRBV12-4; d_gene: .; j_gene: TRBJ1-6; abundance: .; CDR3nt: TGTGCCAGCAGTTCGTTACTGGATTCACCCCTCCACTTT; CDR3aa: CASSSLLDSPLHF
v_gene: TRBV10-2; d_gene: TRBD2; j_gene: TRBJ2-5; abundance: .; CDR3nt: TGCGCCAGCAGCAATAGCGGGAGGGCCTTGGAGACCCAGTACTTC; CDR3aa: CASSNSGRALETQYF
v_gene: TRBV7-3; d_gene: TRBD2; j_gene: TRBJ2-2; abundance: .; CDR3nt: TGTGCCAGCAGCTTAGCGGGAGGGGCCCCCGGGGAGCTGTTTTTT; CDR3aa: CASSLAGGAPGELFF
v_gene: TRBV9; d_gene: TRBD2; j_gene: TRBJ2-7; abundance: .; CDR3nt: TGTGCCAGCAGCGTAGGGCTAGCGGGAGATTCCTACGAGCAGTACTTC; CDR3aa: CASSVGLAGDSYEQYF
v_gene: TRBV5-1; d_gene: TRBD1; j_gene: TRBJ2-1; abundance: .; CDR3nt: TGCGCCAGCAGCCCAAGTACAGGGGCCAGCTCCTACAATGAGCAGTTCTTC; CDR3aa: CASSPSTGASSYNEQFF
v_gene: TRBV10-1; d_gene: TRBD2; j_gene: TRBJ2-1; abundance: .; CDR3nt: TGCGCCAGCAGTATCTCGTGGACGGGGGGGAACCATGAGCAGTTCTTC; CDR3aa: CASSISWTGGNHEQFF
v_gene: TRBV15; d_gene: TRBD1; j_gene: TRBJ1-5; abundance: .; CDR3nt: TGTGCCACCAGCACAAGACAGGGGCTCCAGCATTTT; CDR3aa: CATSTRQGLQHF
v_gene: TRBV10-3; d_gene: .; j_gene: TRBJ1-1; abundance: few; CDR3nt: TGTGCCATCAGTGGGCACACTGAAGCTTTCTTT; CDR3aa: CAISGHTEAFF
v_gene: TRBV9; d_gene: .; j_gene: TRBJ1-1; abundance: few; CDR3nt: TGTGCCAGCAGCGTAGAACCTTTAAGGAGCACTGAAGCTTTCTTT; CDR3aa: CASSVEPLRSTEAFF
v_gene: TRBV19; d_gene: .; j_gene: TRBJ1-4; abundance: .; CDR3nt: TGTGCCAGTAACGAGGGAGAAAAAGAAAAACTGTTTTTT; CDR3aa: CASNEGEKEKLFF
v_gene: TRBV11-3; d_gene: .; j_gene: TRBJ2-5; abundance: .; CDR3nt: TGTGCCAGCAGCTTAGCGGGGTCGGGAGAGACCCAGTACTTC; CDR3aa: CASSLAGSGETQYF
v_gene: TRBV28; d_gene: .; j_gene: TRBJ1-6; abundance: .; CDR3nt: TGTGCCAGCATTACACAGGGAGCGCATTCACCCCTCCACTTT; CDR3aa: CASITQGAHSPLHF
v_gene: TRBV19; d_gene: .; j_gene: TRBJ1-6; abundance: .; CDR3nt: TGTGCCAGTAGTATCAGCGGTCCCCAGAGGTCACCCCTCCACTTT; CDR3aa: CASSISGPQRSPLHF
v_gene: TRBV5-4; d_gene: TRBD2; j_gene: TRBJ2-1; abundance: .; CDR3nt: TGTGCCAGCAGCTTGGGCGGGGGTCTCTACAATGAGCAGTTCTTC; CDR3aa: CASSLGGGLYNEQFF
v_gene: TRBV7-9; d_gene: TRBD1; j_gene: TRBJ1-1; abundance: .; CDR3nt: TGTGCCAGCAGCTTCTTACAGGGGGCCGGGGGAGCTTTCTTT; CDR3aa: CASSFLQGAGGAFF
v_gene: TRBV27; d_gene: .; j_gene: TRBJ2-2; abundance: .; CDR3nt: TGTGCCAGCAGTTTTAAGGGGACTAACACCGGGGAGCTGTTTTTT; CDR3aa: CASSFKGTNTGELFF
v_gene: TRBV2; d_gene: .; j_gene: TRBJ2-7; abundance: .; CDR3nt: TGTGCCAGCAGTGCGACAGCGTACGAGCAGTACTTC; CDR3aa: CASSATAYEQYF
v_gene: TRBV24-1; d_gene: TRBD1; j_gene: TRBJ2-1; abundance: .; CDR3nt: TGTGCCACCAGTGATTTTGGGACAGGGGCCTACAATGAGCAGTTCTTC; CDR3aa: CATSDFGTGAYNEQFF
v_gene: TRBV18; d_gene: .; j_gene: TRBJ1-1; abundance: few; CDR3nt: TGTGCCAGCTCACCAGTGTTCAGGGCTGAAGCTTTCTTT; CDR3aa: CASSPVFRAEAFF
v_gene: TRBV27; d_gene: TRBD1; j_gene: TRBJ1-5; abundance: .; CDR3nt: TGTGCCAGCAGTCCAAGGACAGGAATAAATCAGCCCCAGCATTTT; CDR3aa: CASSPRTGINQPQHF
v_gene: TRBV6-5; d_gene: .; j_gene: TRBJ2-3; abundance: .; CDR3nt: TGTGCCAGCAGTTACATCATTACCGGGAGCACAGATACGCAGTATTTT; CDR3aa: CASSYIITGSTDTQYF
v_gene: TRBV30; d_gene: TRBD1; j_gene: TRBJ1-5; abundance: once; CDR3nt: TGTGCCTGGAGTCGGGACAGGGTTCAGCCCCAGCATTTT; CDR3aa: CAWSRDRVQPQHF
v_gene: TRBV6-5; d_gene: .; j_gene: TRBJ1-2; abundance: .; CDR3nt: TGTGCCAGCAGTCTCAACCTCGGGAACAATGGCTACACCTTC; CDR3aa: CASSLNLGNNGYTF
v_gene: TRBV7-8; d_gene: .; j_gene: TRBJ1-6; abundance: .; CDR3nt: TGTGCCAGTTCCATGGGCTCGTGGAATTCACCCCTCCACTTT; CDR3aa: CASSMGSWNSPLHF
v_gene: TRBV11-2; d_gene: .; j_gene: TRBJ2-1; abundance: .; CDR3nt: TGTGCCAGCAGCCTGAGGGTCCGGGGAGCGGGTGCGGCTGAGCAGTTCTTC; CDR3aa: CASSLRVRGAGAAEQFF
v_gene: TRBV4-1; d_gene: TRBD2; j_gene: TRBJ2-7; abundance: .; CDR3nt: TGCGCCAGCAGCCCCCCCGGGACTAGCGCCGACCTCTACGAGCAGTACTTC; CDR3aa: CASSPPGTSADLYEQYF
v_gene: TRBV7-9; d_gene: TRBD1; j_gene: TRBJ1-2; abundance: .; CDR3nt: TGTGCCAGCAGCCAAGGACAGGGGGTATATGGCTACACCTTC; CDR3aa: CASSQGQGVYGYTF
v_gene: TRBV6-4; d_gene: .; j_gene: TRBJ1-1; abundance: .; CDR3nt: TGTGCCAGCAGAGCACAGGGTTGGGACACTGAAGCTTTCTTT; CDR3aa: CASRAQGWDTEAFF
v_gene: TRBV27; d_gene: TRBD2; j_gene: TRBJ2-2; abundance: .; CDR3nt: TGTGCCAGCAGTTTATGGGCTAGCGGGAGTCGGAACACCGGGGAGCTGTTTTTT; CDR3aa: CASSLWASGSRNTGELFF
v_gene: TRBV24-1; d_gene: TRBD1; j_gene: TRBJ2-7; abundance: .; CDR3nt: TGTGCCACCAGTGATGCGCAGGGGGTATCCTACGAGCAGTACTTC; CDR3aa: CATSDAQGVSYEQYF
v_gene: TRBV5-1; d_gene: .; j_gene: TRBJ2-3; abundance: once; CDR3nt: TGCGCCAGCAGCTTGAACCCGGGACTCACAGATACGCAGTATTTT; CDR3aa: CASSLNPGLTDTQYF
v_gene: TRBV30; d_gene: .; j_gene: TRBJ2-4; abundance: .; CDR3nt: TGTGCCTGGAGTAGGAACCAGGGGCCTCAAAACATTCAGTACTTC; CDR3aa: CAWSRNQGPQNIQYF
v_gene: TRBV5-6; d_gene: .; j_gene: TRBJ2-1; abundance: .; CDR3nt: TGTGCCAGCAGCTTGGGATGGCAGTACAATGAGCAGTTCTTC; CDR3aa: CASSLGWQYNEQFF
v_gene: TRBV30; d_gene: .; j_gene: TRBJ1-1; abundance: .; CDR3nt: TGTGCCTGGAGTGAATACAGGAGGAACACTGAAGCTTTCTTT; CDR3aa: CAWSEYRRNTEAFF
v_gene: TRBV19; d_gene: TRBD1; j_gene: TRBJ2-2; abundance: .; CDR3nt: TGTGCCAGTCGCAAACAGGGGACGAACACCGGGGAGCTGTTTTTT; CDR3aa: CASRKQGTNTGELFF
v_gene: TRBV12-3/TRBV12-4; d_gene: .; j_gene: TRBJ1-2; abundance: few; CDR3nt: TGTGCCAGCAGTTTTATTGGTTTCGGTGGCTACACCTTC; CDR3aa: CASSFIGFGGYTF
v_gene: TRBV6-2/TRBV6-3; d_gene: .; j_gene: TRBJ2-7; abundance: once; CDR3nt: TGTGCCAGCAGTTACACAGCCTACGAGCAGTACTTC; CDR3aa: CASSYTAYEQYF
v_gene: TRBV7-8; d_gene: .; j_gene: TRBJ1-2; abundance: .; CDR3nt: TGTGCCAGCAGCGCGGTCAGGGGTGGCTACACCTTC; CDR3aa: CASSAVRGGYTF
v_gene: TRBV18; d_gene: .; j_gene: TRBJ1-4; abundance: .; CDR3nt: TGTGCCAGCTCACGCACAAAGGGGCATGAAAAACTGTTTTTT; CDR3aa: CASSRTKGHEKLFF
v_gene: TRBV11-2; d_gene: .; j_gene: TRBJ2-2; abundance: .; CDR3nt: TGTGCCAGCAGCTTAGCGGCCGGGACACTGAACACCGGGGAGCTGTTTTTT; CDR3aa: CASSLAAGTLNTGELFF
v_gene: TRBV28; d_gene: TRBD2; j_gene: TRBJ2-7; abundance: .; CDR3nt: TGTGCCAGCAGTCTAGCGGGAGGTTCCTACGAGCAGTACTTC; CDR3aa: CASSLAGGSYEQYF
v_gene: TRBV19; d_gene: .; j_gene: TRBJ1-5; abundance: .; CDR3nt: TGTGCCAGTAGTATAGATCAGACGGGAAATAGCAATCAGCCCCAGCATTTT; CDR3aa: CASSIDQTGNSNQPQHF